The rows below give T cell receptor beta chains drawn from one sample of a study of cytomegalovirus exposure and HLA in healthy donors. TCRdb's table, derived via immunoSEQ multiplex PCR, lists solely in-frame clones and lacks some. The sample holds roughly 120,000 clones, about four fifths seen once. Sequencing was done on a sample of PBMCs. These receptors were taken from a woman aged 18-35 years in good health and CMV-seronegative. Each CDR3 is given with its conserved first and last residue. Fields, in order: D gene, clone size, J gene, V gene, CDR3 DNA, CDR3 protein. The D gene is left open where the match is weak. Clone size is shown for a subset of rows, as once, few, many or a class of expanded clone.

D: TRBD1
size: once
J: TRBJ1-2
V: TRBV5-5
DNA: TGTGCCAGCAGCCTGGGACAGAACTATGGCTACACCTTC
CDR3: CASSLGQNYGYTF

D: TRBD2
size: .
J: TRBJ2-7
V: TRBV14
DNA: TGTGCCAGCAGCCAAGGGGGGACTAGCGGGCCTTTAACCTACGAGCAGTACTTC
CDR3: CASSQGGTSGPLTYEQYF

D: TRBD2
size: .
J: TRBJ2-7
V: TRBV18
DNA: TGTGCCAGCTCAATTCGGCAGCGGGAGATCGACGAGCAGTACTTC
CDR3: CASSIRQREIDEQYF

D: TRBD2
size: .
J: TRBJ2-1
V: TRBV11-3
DNA: TGTGCCAGCATCCAGCCGATGGGTAGAGCGGGAGTTAGTGATGAGCAGTTCTTC
CDR3: CASIQPMGRAGVSDEQFF

D: TRBD1
size: .
J: TRBJ1-5
V: TRBV2
DNA: TGTGCCAGCAGTGAAGCTGGACAGGGACTGGGAATCAAGCCCCAGCATTTT
CDR3: CASSEAGQGLGIKPQHF

D: TRBD1
size: .
J: TRBJ1-1
V: TRBV5-1
DNA: TGCGCCAGCAGCTCCCCGGGACAGGGGATCACTGAAGCTTTCTTT
CDR3: CASSSPGQGITEAFF

D: TRBD2
size: .
J: TRBJ2-2
V: TRBV2
DNA: TGTGCCAGCAACCCCAAGCGGGACGCCGGGGAGCTGTTTTTT
CDR3: CASNPKRDAGELFF

D: .
size: .
J: TRBJ1-4
V: TRBV14
DNA: TGTGCCAGCAGTCGGGGGGTTGAAAAACTGTTTTTT
CDR3: CASSRGVEKLFF

D: TRBD1
size: .
J: TRBJ1-2
V: TRBV27
DNA: TGTGCCAGCTCAGAACAGGGGACCCTCCGAACTGAATATGGCTACACCTTC
CDR3: CASSEQGTLRTEYGYTF

D: .
size: .
J: TRBJ1-2
V: TRBV6-5
DNA: TGTGCCAGCAGTTATATTGGCGGAGGCTACACCTTC
CDR3: CASSYIGGGYTF

D: .
size: .
J: TRBJ2-3
V: TRBV6-4
DNA: TGTGCCAGCAGCCCGGGTACGAATACGCAGTATTTT
CDR3: CASSPGTNTQYF

D: .
size: .
J: TRBJ2-7
V: TRBV7-2
DNA: TGTGCCAGCAGCTTAGTGGGGGGGCCTATAGGCTACGAGCAGTACTTC
CDR3: CASSLVGGPIGYEQYF

D: TRBD1
size: few
J: TRBJ1-3
V: TRBV6-5
DNA: TGTGCCAGCAGTTACTACAGGGGGCTAGGAAACACCATATATTTT
CDR3: CASSYYRGLGNTIYF

D: .
size: .
J: TRBJ2-5
V: TRBV7-8
DNA: TGTGCCAGCAGCTTATTAGCGTTTAGAGAGACCCAGTACTTC
CDR3: CASSLLAFRETQYF

D: TRBD2
size: .
J: TRBJ2-7
V: TRBV7-9
DNA: TGTGCCAGCAGCTTAGAAGGCTCGGGGGGGCTCTACGAGCAGTACTTC
CDR3: CASSLEGSGGLYEQYF

D: .
size: .
J: TRBJ1-1
V: TRBV7-2
DNA: TGTGCCAGCAGCTTAGGGGGGCACACTGAAGCTTTCTTT
CDR3: CASSLGGHTEAFF

D: TRBD2
size: once
J: TRBJ2-1
V: TRBV5-1
DNA: TGCGCCAGCAGCTTGGAGGGACTAGCGGTCTACAATGAGCAGTTCTTC
CDR3: CASSLEGLAVYNEQFF

D: TRBD1
size: .
J: TRBJ2-7
V: TRBV6-1
DNA: TGTGCCAGCAGCGGAATGGACAGGGGTGGCTACGAGCAGTACTTC
CDR3: CASSGMDRGGYEQYF

D: .
size: once
J: TRBJ2-7
V: TRBV6-5
DNA: TGTGCCAGCAGTTACGACAGGAACTACGAGCAGTACTTC
CDR3: CASSYDRNYEQYF

D: .
size: .
J: TRBJ1-1
V: TRBV4-3
DNA: TGCGCCAGCAGCTATCAAGGGAGGGACACTGAAGCTTTCTTT
CDR3: CASSYQGRDTEAFF

D: .
size: .
J: TRBJ1-3
V: TRBV2
DNA: TGTGCCAGCAGCCTCGGAAACACCATATATTTT
CDR3: CASSLGNTIYF

D: TRBD1
size: .
J: TRBJ1-5
V: TRBV7-2
DNA: TGTGCCAGCAGCTTGGGGACAGCGAGCAATCAGCCCCAGCATTTT
CDR3: CASSLGTASNQPQHF

D: .
size: .
J: TRBJ2-3
V: TRBV7-9
DNA: TGTGCCAGCAGCTTAGGGCAGGGATATGGCACAGATACGCAGTATTTT
CDR3: CASSLGQGYGTDTQYF

D: .
size: .
J: TRBJ2-7
V: TRBV4-3
DNA: TGCGCCAGCAGCCCAGGTCTTACGGGGTACGAGCAGTACTTC
CDR3: CASSPGLTGYEQYF

D: TRBD2
size: .
J: TRBJ2-1
V: TRBV14
DNA: TGTGCCAGCAGCCAAGATGGACTAGCGGGGCGTAGGTTCTTC
CDR3: CASSQDGLAGRRFF

D: .
size: few
J: TRBJ1-1
V: TRBV6-5
DNA: TGTGCCAGCAGTTACCAACCCGGGGACATGGTGACAGCTTTCTTT
CDR3: CASSYQPGDMVTAFF

D: TRBD1
size: .
J: TRBJ1-2
V: TRBV19
DNA: TGTGCCACCAAACTCGGGACAGTCGACTATGGCTACACCTTC
CDR3: CATKLGTVDYGYTF

D: .
size: .
J: TRBJ1-2
V: TRBV7-6
DNA: TGTGCCAGCAGTCTCAGGGGCGAGAGCTATGGCTACACCTTC
CDR3: CASSLRGESYGYTF

D: TRBD1
size: .
J: TRBJ1-5
V: TRBV6-5
DNA: TGTGCCAGCAGTTATCAGGGGGCGCAGAGCAATCAGCCCCAGCATTTT
CDR3: CASSYQGAQSNQPQHF

D: .
size: .
J: TRBJ2-3
V: TRBV18
DNA: TGTGCCAGCTCACCAGACAGACTCACAGATACGCAGTATTTT
CDR3: CASSPDRLTDTQYF

D: TRBD1
size: few
J: TRBJ1-5
V: TRBV5-5
DNA: TGTGCCAGCAGCAGGACAGGGGACATCAATCAGCCCCAGCATTTT
CDR3: CASSRTGDINQPQHF

D: .
size: few
J: TRBJ1-6
V: TRBV16
DNA: TGTGCCAGCAGCCACACTGGGGCGACAGCAAATTCACCCCTCCACTTT
CDR3: CASSHTGATANSPLHF

D: .
size: .
J: TRBJ1-1
V: TRBV27
DNA: TGTGCCAGCAAGCCCCCCATGAACACTGAAGCTTTCTTT
CDR3: CASKPPMNTEAFF

D: TRBD1
size: .
J: TRBJ2-3
V: TRBV5-1
DNA: TGCGCCAGCAGCTCTGGGACAGGGGGCTTCACAGATACGCAGTATTTT
CDR3: CASSSGTGGFTDTQYF

D: .
size: few
J: TRBJ2-1
V: TRBV4-3
DNA: TGCGCCAGCAGCCAGGACGGACTAGAAGGGGGTCCGGGTGAGCAGTTCTTC
CDR3: CASSQDGLEGGPGEQFF

D: .
size: few
J: TRBJ1-1
V: TRBV4-1
DNA: TGCGCCAGCAGCCAAGGGGTTTTCTTGACTGTGATGAACACTGAAGCTTTCTTT
CDR3: CASSQGVFLTVMNTEAFF

D: .
size: .
J: TRBJ1-1
V: TRBV29-1
DNA: TGCAGCGTTGAGGACACGTACACTGAAGCTTTCTTT
CDR3: CSVEDTYTEAFF

D: TRBD2
size: .
J: TRBJ2-7
V: TRBV6-5
DNA: TGTGCCAGCAGTTACAGGAGCGGGAGAGGCTACGAGCAGTACTTC
CDR3: CASSYRSGRGYEQYF

D: .
size: .
J: TRBJ2-6
V: TRBV7-6
DNA: TGTGCCAGCAGCTTAACGGGGGTCTCTGGGGCCAACGTCCTGACTTTC
CDR3: CASSLTGVSGANVLTF

D: TRBD2
size: .
J: TRBJ2-1
V: TRBV7-7
DNA: TGTGCCAGCAGCTCCGTAGCGGGACCTTCGGCAGATGAGCAGTTCTTC
CDR3: CASSSVAGPSADEQFF

D: .
size: .
J: TRBJ2-3
V: TRBV27
DNA: TGTGCCAGCAGTTTATTTCGTGGGGGGAGCACAGATACGCAGTATTTT
CDR3: CASSLFRGGSTDTQYF

D: .
size: .
J: TRBJ1-2
V: TRBV6-6
DNA: TGTGCCAGCTGGGCAGGCCGTGATGGCTACACCTTC
CDR3: CASWAGRDGYTF

D: TRBD1
size: .
J: TRBJ1-3
V: TRBV19
DNA: TGTGCCAGTACCCGGACAGGGAAAAGCGCTGGAAACACCATATATTTT
CDR3: CASTRTGKSAGNTIYF

D: .
size: .
J: TRBJ1-1
V: TRBV28
DNA: TGTGCCAGCAAACGAGGAGAGACCACTGAAGCTTTCTTT
CDR3: CASKRGETTEAFF

D: .
size: .
J: TRBJ1-2
V: TRBV7-6
DNA: TGTGCCAGCAGCTTATCAGGAGCAGGGGAATATGGCTACACCTTC
CDR3: CASSLSGAGEYGYTF

D: TRBD1
size: once
J: TRBJ1-1
V: TRBV9
DNA: TGTGCCAGCAGCGGACAGGGGGCCCTGAACACTGAAGCTTTCTTT
CDR3: CASSGQGALNTEAFF

D: TRBD2
size: .
J: TRBJ2-2
V: TRBV27
DNA: TGTGCCACCACGGGGGGGCCTAACACCGGGGAGCTGTTTTTT
CDR3: CATTGGPNTGELFF

D: .
size: .
J: TRBJ1-2
V: TRBV28
DNA: TGTGCCAGCATGGTGTCCACAGCCTATGGCTACACCTTC
CDR3: CASMVSTAYGYTF

D: TRBD1
size: .
J: TRBJ2-7
V: TRBV18
DNA: TGTGCCAGCTCACTAATGGACAGGGTGTTCTACGAGCAGTACTTC
CDR3: CASSLMDRVFYEQYF

D: .
size: .
J: TRBJ2-2
V: TRBV5-6
DNA: TGTGCCAGCAGGAAGTCCCCGAGCTTCGGCACCGGGGAGCTGTTTTTT
CDR3: CASRKSPSFGTGELFF